A selection of T cell receptor beta chains follows, all from one sample in a study of OX40 agonist ivuxolimab in advanced cancers. Generated by immunoSEQ multiplex PCR, the TCRdb table keeps only in-frame clones and is missing some. The sample contains about 49,000 clones, 75% to 80% of which appear only once. The input for sequencing was CD4+ or CD8+ T cells sorted from blood, taken in a trial of the OX40 agonist ivuxolimab. All receptors come from an adult with an advanced solid tumor such as melanoma, head and neck, liver or kidney cancer. Both conserved end residues are part of each CDR3. The D gene is left open where the match is weak. Rows may omit the clone size; those that give it use once, few, many or a size class.

cdr3_nt: TGTGCCAGCAGCTTGGTGGGGGAGACTGAAGCTTTCTTT; cdr3_aa: CASSLVGETEAFF; d_call: .; v_call: TRBV11-2; clone_size: .; j_call: TRBJ1-1
cdr3_nt: TGTGCCAGCAGTTTGACTAGATCAGATACGCAGTATTTT; cdr3_aa: CASSLTRSDTQYF; d_call: .; v_call: TRBV27; clone_size: .; j_call: TRBJ2-3
cdr3_nt: TGTGCCAGCAGCAAGCCTAGCCTCTTCCAGGGGGCAACTAATGAAAAACTGTTTTTT; cdr3_aa: CASSKPSLFQGATNEKLFF; d_call: .; v_call: TRBV21-1; clone_size: .; j_call: TRBJ1-4
cdr3_nt: TGCGCCAGCAGCCGCGTTGGGACCAACTATGGCTACACCTTC; cdr3_aa: CASSRVGTNYGYTF; d_call: .; v_call: TRBV5-1; clone_size: few; j_call: TRBJ1-2
cdr3_nt: TGTGCCAGCTCACCGGACGCAACTAATGAAAAACTGTTTTTT; cdr3_aa: CASSPDATNEKLFF; d_call: .; v_call: TRBV18; clone_size: .; j_call: TRBJ1-4
cdr3_nt: TGTGCCAGCAGTGAGTGGACGATGGGGAATGAAAAACTGTTTTTT; cdr3_aa: CASSEWTMGNEKLFF; d_call: .; v_call: TRBV25-1; clone_size: .; j_call: TRBJ1-4
cdr3_nt: TGTGCCAGCAGCCCCCAAGGTTCGCAGTATTTT; cdr3_aa: CASSPQGSQYF; d_call: .; v_call: TRBV7-8; clone_size: .; j_call: TRBJ2-3
cdr3_nt: TGTGCCAGCACTACAGGGGCTGGGGCCAACGTCCTGACTTTC; cdr3_aa: CASTTGAGANVLTF; d_call: TRBD1; v_call: TRBV2; clone_size: .; j_call: TRBJ2-6
cdr3_nt: TGTGCCAGCAGCTTAACCCGGACAGCGCGGCAAGCTTTCTTT; cdr3_aa: CASSLTRTARQAFF; d_call: .; v_call: TRBV11-2; clone_size: .; j_call: TRBJ1-1
cdr3_nt: TGTGCCAGCAGCTTCGGGACTAGCGAAAGCTCCTACGAGCAGTACTTC; cdr3_aa: CASSFGTSESSYEQYF; d_call: TRBD2; v_call: TRBV9; clone_size: .; j_call: TRBJ2-7
cdr3_nt: TGTGCCAGCAGTCCTCATCAGGGGCCTAATGAAAAACTGTTTTTT; cdr3_aa: CASSPHQGPNEKLFF; d_call: .; v_call: TRBV28; clone_size: once; j_call: TRBJ1-4
cdr3_nt: TGTGCCAGCGGATCACAGGGGCAATCGCGAAATCAGCCCCAGCATTTT; cdr3_aa: CASGSQGQSRNQPQHF; d_call: TRBD1; v_call: TRBV6-6; clone_size: .; j_call: TRBJ1-5
cdr3_nt: TGTGCCAGCAGTTCCTTATCAAGACAGACCCAGTACTTC; cdr3_aa: CASSSLSRQTQYF; d_call: .; v_call: TRBV28; clone_size: once; j_call: TRBJ2-5
cdr3_nt: TGTGCCAGCAGCGTAGGACTAGCGGGGGGTAGGAATGAGCAGTTCTTC; cdr3_aa: CASSVGLAGGRNEQFF; d_call: TRBD2; v_call: TRBV9; clone_size: .; j_call: TRBJ2-1
cdr3_nt: TGTGCCAGCAATCCCCAGGGGCTCACAGATACGCAGTATTTT; cdr3_aa: CASNPQGLTDTQYF; d_call: .; v_call: TRBV27; clone_size: .; j_call: TRBJ2-3
cdr3_nt: TGCAGCGTTGAAGGCGGGCAAGAGACCCAGTACTTC; cdr3_aa: CSVEGGQETQYF; d_call: .; v_call: TRBV29-1; clone_size: .; j_call: TRBJ2-5
cdr3_nt: TGTGCTAGTGGCTTGGCCGACCAGGTGCCCCTCAACGGGGAGCTGTTTTTT; cdr3_aa: CASGLADQVPLNGELFF; d_call: .; v_call: TRBV12-5; clone_size: once; j_call: TRBJ2-2
cdr3_nt: TGTGCCAGCAGTGAAGCGGGAGCGGGACTCTACGAGCAGTACTTC; cdr3_aa: CASSEAGAGLYEQYF; d_call: TRBD2; v_call: TRBV2; clone_size: .; j_call: TRBJ2-7
cdr3_nt: TGTGCCAGCAGCGAACATAAAGGCAAGCTCGGGGAGCTGTTTTTT; cdr3_aa: CASSEHKGKLGELFF; d_call: .; v_call: TRBV6-6; clone_size: .; j_call: TRBJ2-2
cdr3_nt: TGTGCCAGCACCGAGGAAAGACTGAGGGGTGGCTACACCTTC; cdr3_aa: CASTEERLRGGYTF; d_call: .; v_call: TRBV2; clone_size: .; j_call: TRBJ1-2
cdr3_nt: TGTGCCAGTAGTAAGACTAGCGGGCAAGAGACCCAGTACTTC; cdr3_aa: CASSKTSGQETQYF; d_call: TRBD2; v_call: TRBV19; clone_size: few; j_call: TRBJ2-5
cdr3_nt: TGTGCCAGCTCCCCTGGGTTGAGGCAGCCCCAGCATTTT; cdr3_aa: CASSPGLRQPQHF; d_call: .; v_call: TRBV6-7; clone_size: .; j_call: TRBJ1-5
cdr3_nt: TGTGCCAGCAGCGTAGGGGGACATCGAGATTCACCCCTCCACTTT; cdr3_aa: CASSVGGHRDSPLHF; d_call: .; v_call: TRBV9; clone_size: .; j_call: TRBJ1-6
cdr3_nt: TGTGCCAGCAGTCTTCACAGGGGTCCGGGCTATGGCTACACCTTC; cdr3_aa: CASSLHRGPGYGYTF; d_call: TRBD1; v_call: TRBV6-1; clone_size: .; j_call: TRBJ1-2
cdr3_nt: TGTGCCAGCACCTTGGACAGGGAGCCTGAAGCTTTCTTT; cdr3_aa: CASTLDREPEAFF; d_call: TRBD1; v_call: TRBV2; clone_size: .; j_call: TRBJ1-1
cdr3_nt: TGTGCCAGCAGCCCGGGCGGAGCCCCTCTCAACACCGGGGAGCTGTTTTTT; cdr3_aa: CASSPGGAPLNTGELFF; d_call: .; v_call: TRBV9; clone_size: .; j_call: TRBJ2-2
cdr3_nt: TGTGCCAGCACGTACAGGAACACCGGGGAGCTGTTTTTT; cdr3_aa: CASTYRNTGELFF; d_call: .; v_call: TRBV18; clone_size: .; j_call: TRBJ2-2
cdr3_nt: TGTGCCAGCAGTGGAGCGGGGAGGGACACCGGGGAGCTGTTTTTT; cdr3_aa: CASSGAGRDTGELFF; d_call: TRBD2; v_call: TRBV2; clone_size: once; j_call: TRBJ2-2
cdr3_nt: TGTGCCTGGAGTCTCGGCGGGGGGGCGCGTCAGCCCCAGCATTTT; cdr3_aa: CAWSLGGGARQPQHF; d_call: .; v_call: TRBV30; clone_size: .; j_call: TRBJ1-5
cdr3_nt: TGCGCCAGCAGCCAAGCGCGGAAAGGCTACACCTTC; cdr3_aa: CASSQARKGYTF; d_call: .; v_call: TRBV4-1; clone_size: .; j_call: TRBJ1-2
cdr3_nt: TGTGCCAGCAGTTTATACTATCGGGCCCTTCCCCAGGAAAAACTGTTTTTT; cdr3_aa: CASSLYYRALPQEKLFF; d_call: .; v_call: TRBV27; clone_size: .; j_call: TRBJ1-4
cdr3_nt: TGTGCCAGCACCTCGGGGGGAACAGATACGCAGTATTTT; cdr3_aa: CASTSGGTDTQYF; d_call: TRBD2; v_call: TRBV6-6; clone_size: .; j_call: TRBJ2-3
cdr3_nt: TGTGCCAGCAGTTACGAGTTTGCGAACACCGGGGAGCTGTTTTTT; cdr3_aa: CASSYEFANTGELFF; d_call: .; v_call: TRBV6-6; clone_size: once; j_call: TRBJ2-2
cdr3_nt: TGTGCCAGCACCCCAGGCCAGCCTAACACCGGGGAGCTGTTTTTT; cdr3_aa: CASTPGQPNTGELFF; d_call: .; v_call: TRBV7-2; clone_size: .; j_call: TRBJ2-2
cdr3_nt: TGTGCCAGTAGTGGTCGCAGGGGCACTGAAGCTTTCTTT; cdr3_aa: CASSGRRGTEAFF; d_call: .; v_call: TRBV19; clone_size: .; j_call: TRBJ1-1
cdr3_nt: TGTGCCAGCTCACTAACCGGGACTAGTGGCAACACCGGGGAGCTGTTTTTT; cdr3_aa: CASSLTGTSGNTGELFF; d_call: TRBD2; v_call: TRBV18; clone_size: .; j_call: TRBJ2-2
cdr3_nt: TGTGCCTGGAGTGTCAGAAAAGGGGTGAACACTGAAGCTTTCTTT; cdr3_aa: CAWSVRKGVNTEAFF; d_call: .; v_call: TRBV30; clone_size: .; j_call: TRBJ1-1
cdr3_nt: TGTGCCAGCAAAAGGACGGTGTCCTACGAGCAGTACTTC; cdr3_aa: CASKRTVSYEQYF; d_call: .; v_call: TRBV6-5; clone_size: once; j_call: TRBJ2-7
cdr3_nt: TGCAGCGTCGGGACAGGAGGAAATTCACCCCTCCACTTT; cdr3_aa: CSVGTGGNSPLHF; d_call: TRBD1; v_call: TRBV29-1; clone_size: .; j_call: TRBJ1-6